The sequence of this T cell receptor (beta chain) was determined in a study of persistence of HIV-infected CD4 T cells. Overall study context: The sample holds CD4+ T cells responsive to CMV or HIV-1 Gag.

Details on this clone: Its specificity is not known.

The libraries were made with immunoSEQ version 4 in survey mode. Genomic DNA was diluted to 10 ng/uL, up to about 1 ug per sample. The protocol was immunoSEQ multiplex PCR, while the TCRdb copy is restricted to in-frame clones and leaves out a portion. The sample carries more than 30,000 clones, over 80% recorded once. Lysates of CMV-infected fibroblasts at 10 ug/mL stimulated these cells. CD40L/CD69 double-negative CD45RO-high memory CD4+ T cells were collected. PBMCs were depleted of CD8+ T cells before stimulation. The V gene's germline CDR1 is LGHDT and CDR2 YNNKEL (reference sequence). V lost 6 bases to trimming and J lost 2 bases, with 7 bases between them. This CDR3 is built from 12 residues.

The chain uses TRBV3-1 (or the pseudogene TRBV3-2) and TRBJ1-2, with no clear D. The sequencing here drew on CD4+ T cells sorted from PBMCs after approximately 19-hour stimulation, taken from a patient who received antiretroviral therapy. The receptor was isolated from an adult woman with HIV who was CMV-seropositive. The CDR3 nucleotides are TGTGCCAGCAGTAACCAGAACTATGGCTACACCTTC. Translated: CASSNQNYGYTF.